The 2 T cell receptor beta chains given below trace back to one sample, sequenced in a study of blood T cell repertoires in COVID-19 (dated by TCRdb to 2019 to 2021). Preparation of the library involved the immunoSEQ multiplex PCR assay. TCRdb mirrors the immuneACCESS table, restricted to in-frame sequences. Some clones are absent from its copies; in checked studies, under half trace to an unresolved V gene, and the reason for the others is unknown. Within this sample are hundreds of thousands of clones, with 80% to 90% of them counted one time only. The ten largest make up about 7% of the sample. The sequencing input was peripheral blood. The receptors were sampled from a woman aged 55-70 years with COVID-19, enrolled during active disease.

The V and J genes are TRBV5-1 and TRBJ2-7, with D perhaps TRBD2 (7 bases). The CDR3 runs 16 residues. Germline CDR1 and CDR2: SGHRS and YFSETQ. The germline V and J ends were trimmed by 6 bases and 6 bases, with 25 bases remaining between them. The DNA of the CDR3 is TGCGCCAGCACCCCCGCGGGGGCGGGGGAACAGGGCGAGCAGTACTTC. It encodes CASTPAGAGEQGEQYF. The variable domain in full, completed from reference TRBV5-1 and TRBJ2-7, reads KAGVTQTPRYLIKTRGQQVTLSCSPISGHRSVSWYQQTPGQGLQFLFEYFSETQRNKGNFPGRFSGRQFSNSRSEMNVSTLELGDSALYLCASTPAGAGEQGEQYFGPGTRLTVT.

In DNA, the CDR3 is TGTGCCAGCAGCGTAGTGACAGGGGGCCTAGGGGAGACCCAGTACTTC. It translates to CASSVVTGGLGETQYF. The chain carries TRBV9 and TRBJ2-5, with 10 positions matching TRBD1. Germline-derived CDR1 and CDR2 are SGDLS and YYNGEE. With 0 bases clipped from V and 5 bases from J, the junction kept 7 bases outside the gene matches. The CDR3 consists of 16 residues.